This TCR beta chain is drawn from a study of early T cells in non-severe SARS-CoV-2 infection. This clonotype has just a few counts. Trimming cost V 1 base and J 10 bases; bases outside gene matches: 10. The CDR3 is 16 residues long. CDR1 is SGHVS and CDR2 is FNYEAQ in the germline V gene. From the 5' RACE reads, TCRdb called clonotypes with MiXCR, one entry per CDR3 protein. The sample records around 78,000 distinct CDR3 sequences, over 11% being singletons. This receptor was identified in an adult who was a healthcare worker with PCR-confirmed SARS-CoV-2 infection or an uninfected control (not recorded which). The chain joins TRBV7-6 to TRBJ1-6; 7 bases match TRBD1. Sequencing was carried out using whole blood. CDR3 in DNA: TGTGCCAGCAGCTTAGGAACAGGGGCCAGTGGGTCACCCCTCCACTTT. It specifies CASSLGTGASGSPLHF.